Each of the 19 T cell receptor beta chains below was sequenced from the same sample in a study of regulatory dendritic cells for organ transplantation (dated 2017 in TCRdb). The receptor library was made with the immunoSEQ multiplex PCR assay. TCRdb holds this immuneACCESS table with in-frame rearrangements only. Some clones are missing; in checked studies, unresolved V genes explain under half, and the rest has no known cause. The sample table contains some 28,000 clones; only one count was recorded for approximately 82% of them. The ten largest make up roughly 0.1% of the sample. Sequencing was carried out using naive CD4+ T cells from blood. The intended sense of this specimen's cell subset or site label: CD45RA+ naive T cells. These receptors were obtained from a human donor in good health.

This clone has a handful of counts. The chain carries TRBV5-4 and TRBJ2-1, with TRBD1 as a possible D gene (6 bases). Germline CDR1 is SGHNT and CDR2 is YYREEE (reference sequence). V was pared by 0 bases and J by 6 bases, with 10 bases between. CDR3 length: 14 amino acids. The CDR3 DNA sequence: TGTGCCAGCAGCTTGGAACAGGACAGCAATGAGCAGTTCTTC. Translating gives CASSLEQDSNEQFF.

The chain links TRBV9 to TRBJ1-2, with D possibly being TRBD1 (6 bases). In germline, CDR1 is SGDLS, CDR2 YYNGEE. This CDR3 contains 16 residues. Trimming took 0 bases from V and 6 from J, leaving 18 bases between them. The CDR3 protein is CASSVARQGRLDGYTF. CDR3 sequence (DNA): TGTGCCAGCAGCGTAGCTCGGCAGGGGAGATTGGATGGCTACACCTTC.

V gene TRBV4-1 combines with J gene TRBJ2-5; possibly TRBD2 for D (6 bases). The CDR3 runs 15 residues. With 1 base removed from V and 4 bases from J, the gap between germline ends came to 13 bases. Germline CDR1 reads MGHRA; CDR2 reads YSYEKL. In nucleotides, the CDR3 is TGCGCCAGCAGCCAAGGTCAGGAGGGCGCAGAGACCCAGTACTTC. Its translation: CASSQGQEGAETQYF.

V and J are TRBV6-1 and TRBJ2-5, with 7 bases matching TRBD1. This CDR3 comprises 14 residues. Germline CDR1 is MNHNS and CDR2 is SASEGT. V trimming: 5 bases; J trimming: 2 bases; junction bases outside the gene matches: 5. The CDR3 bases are TGTGCCAGCAGTAAAACGGGACAGCAAGAGACCCAGTACTTC. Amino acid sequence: CASSKTGQQETQYF.

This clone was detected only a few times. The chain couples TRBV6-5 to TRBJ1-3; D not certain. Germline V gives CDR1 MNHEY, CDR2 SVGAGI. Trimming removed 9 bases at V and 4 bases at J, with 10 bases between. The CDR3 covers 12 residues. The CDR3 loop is CASGVPGNTIYF. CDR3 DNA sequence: TGTGCCAGTGGAGTTCCCGGAAACACCATATATTTT.

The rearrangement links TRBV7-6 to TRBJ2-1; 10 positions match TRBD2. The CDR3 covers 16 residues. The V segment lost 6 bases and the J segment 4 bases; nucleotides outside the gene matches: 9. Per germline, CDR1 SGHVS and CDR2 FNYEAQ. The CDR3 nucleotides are TGTGCCAGCAGACAGAGGACTAGCGGACAATACAATGAGCAGTTCTTC. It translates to CASRQRTSGQYNEQFF.

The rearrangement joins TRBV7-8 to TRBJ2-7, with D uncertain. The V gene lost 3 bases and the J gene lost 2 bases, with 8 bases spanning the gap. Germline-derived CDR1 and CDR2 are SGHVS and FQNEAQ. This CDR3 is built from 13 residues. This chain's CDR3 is CASSFRQAYEQYF. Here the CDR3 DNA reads TGTGCCAGCAGCTTCCGACAAGCCTACGAGCAGTACTTC.

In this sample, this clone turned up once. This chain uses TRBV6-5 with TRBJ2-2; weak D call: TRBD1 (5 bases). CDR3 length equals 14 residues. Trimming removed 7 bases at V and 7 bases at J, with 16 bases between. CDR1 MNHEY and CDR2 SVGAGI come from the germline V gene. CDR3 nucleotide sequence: TGTGCCAGCAAAATCTATCAGGGCGGCGGGGAGCTGTTTTTT. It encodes CASKIYQGGGELFF.

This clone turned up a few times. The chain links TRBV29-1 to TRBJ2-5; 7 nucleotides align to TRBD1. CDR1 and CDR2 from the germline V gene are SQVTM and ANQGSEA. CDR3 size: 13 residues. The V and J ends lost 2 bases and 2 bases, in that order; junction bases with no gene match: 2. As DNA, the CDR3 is TGCAGCGTTGAATGGACAGGTCAAGAGACCCAGTACTTC. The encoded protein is CSVEWTGQETQYF.

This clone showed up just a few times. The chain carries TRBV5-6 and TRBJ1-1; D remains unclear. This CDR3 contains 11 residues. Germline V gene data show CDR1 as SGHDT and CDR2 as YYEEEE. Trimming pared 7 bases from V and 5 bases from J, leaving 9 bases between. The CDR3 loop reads CASSRVTEAFF. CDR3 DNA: TGTGCCAGCTCGCGGGTGACTGAAGCTTTCTTT.

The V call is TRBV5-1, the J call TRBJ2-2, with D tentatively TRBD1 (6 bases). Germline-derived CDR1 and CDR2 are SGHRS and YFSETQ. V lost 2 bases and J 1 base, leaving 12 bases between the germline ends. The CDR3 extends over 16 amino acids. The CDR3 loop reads CASSLLQGRNTGELFF. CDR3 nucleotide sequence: TGCGCCAGCAGCTTACTACAGGGTAGGAACACCGGGGAGCTGTTTTTT.

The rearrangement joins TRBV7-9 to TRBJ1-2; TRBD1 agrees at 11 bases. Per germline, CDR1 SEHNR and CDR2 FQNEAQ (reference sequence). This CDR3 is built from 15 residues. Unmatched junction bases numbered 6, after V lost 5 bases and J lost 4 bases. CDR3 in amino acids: CASSPRTGGTYGYTF. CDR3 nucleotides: TGTGCCAGCAGCCCCAGGACAGGGGGCACCTATGGCTACACCTTC. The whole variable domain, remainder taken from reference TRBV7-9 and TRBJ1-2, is DTGVSQNPRHKITKRGQNVTFRCDPISEHNRLYWYRQTLGQGPEFLTYFQNEAQLEKSRLLSDRFSAERPKGSFSTLEIQRTEQGDSAMYLCASSPRTGGTYGYTFGSGTRLTVV.

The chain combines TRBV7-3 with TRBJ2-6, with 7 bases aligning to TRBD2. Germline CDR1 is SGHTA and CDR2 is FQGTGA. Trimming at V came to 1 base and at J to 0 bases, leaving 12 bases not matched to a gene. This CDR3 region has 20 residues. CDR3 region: CASSLIPLGGLNSGANVLTF. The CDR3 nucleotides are TGTGCCAGCAGCTTAATCCCGTTGGGGGGGTTAAACTCTGGGGCCAACGTCCTGACTTTC.

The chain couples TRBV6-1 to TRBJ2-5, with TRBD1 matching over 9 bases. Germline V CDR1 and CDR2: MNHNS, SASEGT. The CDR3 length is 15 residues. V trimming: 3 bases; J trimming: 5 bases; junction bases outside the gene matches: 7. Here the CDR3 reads CASSETTGGGETQYF. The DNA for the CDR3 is TGTGCCAGCAGTGAGACTACAGGGGGCGGGGAGACCCAGTACTTC.

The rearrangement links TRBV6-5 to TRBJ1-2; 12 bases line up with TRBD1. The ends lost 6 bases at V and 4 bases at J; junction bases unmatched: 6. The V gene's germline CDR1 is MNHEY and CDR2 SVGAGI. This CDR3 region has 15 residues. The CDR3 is CASRYPGQGAYGYTF. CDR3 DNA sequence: TGTGCCAGCAGGTATCCGGGACAGGGGGCCTATGGCTACACCTTC.

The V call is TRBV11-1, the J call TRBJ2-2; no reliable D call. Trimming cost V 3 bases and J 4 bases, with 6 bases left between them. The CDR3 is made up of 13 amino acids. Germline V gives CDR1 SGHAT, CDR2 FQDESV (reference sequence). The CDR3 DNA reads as TGTGCCAGCAGCTTTGGAGTCACCGGGGAGCTGTTTTTT. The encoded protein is CASSFGVTGELFF.

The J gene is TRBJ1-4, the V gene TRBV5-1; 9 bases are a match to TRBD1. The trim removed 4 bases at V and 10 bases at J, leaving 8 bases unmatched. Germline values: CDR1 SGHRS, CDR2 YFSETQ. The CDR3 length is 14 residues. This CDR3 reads CASSGQGTFGKLFF. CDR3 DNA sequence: TGCGCCAGCAGCGGACAGGGGACGTTCGGAAAACTGTTTTTT.

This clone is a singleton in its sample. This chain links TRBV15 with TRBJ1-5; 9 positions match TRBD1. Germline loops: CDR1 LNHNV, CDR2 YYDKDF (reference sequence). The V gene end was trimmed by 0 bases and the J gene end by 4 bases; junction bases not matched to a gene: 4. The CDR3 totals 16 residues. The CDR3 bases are TGTGCCACCAGCAGAGATGGTGGGACAGGGAATCAGCCCCAGCATTTT. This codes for CATSRDGGTGNQPQHF.

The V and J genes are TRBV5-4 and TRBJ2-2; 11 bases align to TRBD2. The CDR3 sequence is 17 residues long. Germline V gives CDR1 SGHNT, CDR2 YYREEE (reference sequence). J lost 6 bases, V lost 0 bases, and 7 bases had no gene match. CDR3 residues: CASSLDGASGGSGELFF. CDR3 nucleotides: TGTGCCAGCAGCTTGGACGGGGCTAGCGGGGGGTCCGGGGAGCTGTTTTTT.